Sequencing of this T cell receptor beta chain was carried out in a study of blood T cell repertoires in COVID-19. Overall study: Samples came from the United States, Italy and Spain, spanning acute and convalescent COVID-19.

Original processing methods: Reference gene primers were amplified, and this amplification served to estimate nucleated cell counts. Clones were read by immunoSEQ multiplex PCR, and TCRdb kept only the in-frame ones, dropping some. The D gene and trimming were derived from the DNA, and the V and J assignments and clone size from that table. The data show 440,000 or so clones, with approximately 90% seen just once and 1.5% to 1.9% held by the top ten. Germline V gene data show CDR1 as SGHRS and CDR2 as YFSETQ. V dropped 4 bases and J dropped 7 bases, with 14 bases sitting between them. The CDR3 has 13 residues.

This receptor was obtained from a woman aged 40 to 50 with COVID-19, enrolled during active disease. The sequenced material came from peripheral blood. The chain couples TRBV5-1 to TRBJ1-1, with TRBD1 as a possible D gene (5 bases). Here the CDR3 reads CASSGVGGNEAFF. The DNA for the CDR3 is TGCGCCAGCAGCGGAGTCGGGGGGAATGAAGCTTTCTTT. Full variable domain (rest looked up from reference TRBV5-1 and TRBJ1-1): KAGVTQTPRYLIKTRGQQVTLSCSPISGHRSVSWYQQTPGQGLQFLFEYFSETQRNKGNFPGRFSGRQFSNSRSEMNVSTLELGDSALYLCASSGVGGNEAFFGQGTRLTVV.